One sample yielded the 24 T cell receptor beta chains listed below, sequenced in a study of cytomegalovirus exposure and HLA in healthy donors. PCR used 60 Vbeta primers and 13 Jbeta primers. The method was immunoSEQ multiplex PCR; TCRdb's version includes in-frame clones alone and lacks a portion of them. Of approximately 150,000 clones detected, roughly 67% appear once; the ten largest clones hold under 5.5%. Sequencing used PBMCs. Every receptor here comes from a woman aged 18-35 years in good health and CMV-seropositive.

The V gene is TRBV5-6, the J gene TRBJ1-5; D may be TRBD1 (5 bases). The CDR3 covers 16 residues. In germline, CDR1 is SGHDT, CDR2 YYEEEE. Trimming took 2 bases from V and 3 from J, leaving 15 bases between them. In DNA form, the CDR3 reads TGTGCCAGCAGCTTTGGCCAGGGAAGGGCCAATCAGCCCCAGCATTTT. Translating it yields CASSFGQGRANQPQHF.

This clone has just one count. The chain employs TRBV7-2 and TRBJ2-5; 9 bases match TRBD1. The CDR3 spans 15 residues. The V gene's germline CDR1 is SGHTA and CDR2 FQGNSA. J lost 4 bases, V lost 5 bases, and 8 bases had no gene match. DNA for the CDR3: TGTGCCAGCAGCGCAGCACAGGGGGCGGGAGAGACCCAGTACTTC. It is translated as CASSAAQGAGETQYF.

V is TRBV7-2 and J is TRBJ1-1; 8 positions match TRBD1. V trimming: 3 bases; J trimming: 8 bases; junction bases outside the gene matches: 8. Germline V gene data show CDR1 as SGHTA and CDR2 as FQGNSA. This CDR3 is 14 amino acids long. The CDR3, as DNA: TGTGCCAGCAGCTTCTACAGGGGGGAGTCGGAAGCTTTCTTT. This codes for CASSFYRGESEAFF. The full variable domain, in which reference TRBV7-2 and TRBJ1-1 provide the parts outside the CDR3, is GAGVSQSPSNKVTEKGKDVELRCDPISGHTALYWYRQSLGQGLEFLIYFQGNSAPDKSGLPSDRFSAERTGGSVSTLTIQRTQQEDSAVYLCASSFYRGESEAFFGQGTRLTVV.

This clone was recorded a few times. The chain is built from TRBV7-8 and TRBJ2-5; maybe TRBD1 (5 bases). Trimming shortened V by 0 bases and J by 2 bases, and 7 bases separated the two germline ends. This CDR3 has 14 amino acids. CDR1 is SGHVS and CDR2 is FQNEAQ in the germline V gene. The CDR3 region has the DNA TGTGCCAGCAGCTTAGCAGGGGATCAAGAGACCCAGTACTTC. It translates to CASSLAGDQETQYF.

The V call is TRBV4-3, the J call TRBJ2-7, with D hard to call. Trimming cost V 0 bases and J 6 bases, with 12 bases left between them. The CDR3 is 14 amino acids. Per the germline V gene, CDR1 is LGHNA and CDR2 is YSLEER. CDR3 DNA sequence: TGCGCCAGCAGCCAAGATGAACGCCACTCCGAGCAGTACTTC. Translation gives CASSQDERHSEQYF.

V and J are TRBV7-3 and TRBJ2-5, with TRBD2 identical over 7 bases. CDR1 SGHTA and CDR2 FQGTGA come from the germline V gene. CDR3 size: 14 residues. With V trimmed by 2 bases and J by 5 bases, 5 bases remained unmatched. The CDR3 DNA reads TGTGCCAGCAGCTTATACGGGGAGGGGGAGACCCAGTACTTC. Translation gives CASSLYGEGETQYF.

This clone was found a few times. V and J are TRBV7-2 and TRBJ2-3; D perhaps matches TRBD1 (5 bases). CDR1 and CDR2 (germline): SGHTA, FQGNSA. V lost 1 base and J 3 bases, leaving 11 bases between the germline ends. The CDR3 extends over 15 amino acids. As DNA, the CDR3 is TGTGCCAGCAGCTTAGACGCGGCAGGGACAGATACGCAGTATTTT. Its translation is CASSLDAAGTDTQYF.

The V gene is TRBV11-2, the J gene TRBJ2-5; 7 bases are shared with TRBD1. V lost 3 bases, J lost 0 bases, and 4 bases stayed unmatched. The CDR3 sequence is 15 residues long. The germline V gene encodes CDR1 SGHAT and CDR2 FQNNGV. The chain's CDR3 is CASSLYGTDQETQYF. CDR3 nucleotides: TGTGCCAGCAGCTTGTACGGGACAGACCAAGAGACCCAGTACTTC.

The genes are TRBV9 and TRBJ1-1; D may be TRBD1 (6 bases). CDR3 length: 14 residues. V shed 0 bases and J shed 1 base, with 7 bases lying between them. The germline V gene has CDR1 SGDLS and CDR2 YYNGEE. CDR3 in amino acids: CASSVAQGNTEAFF. As DNA, the CDR3 is TGTGCCAGCAGCGTAGCACAGGGGAACACTGAAGCTTTCTTT.

The chain links TRBV9 to TRBJ2-5, with 7 bases identical to TRBD2. V shed 5 bases, J shed 3 bases, and the junction held 4 bases outside the gene matches. This CDR3 comprises 13 residues. Germline assignment: CDR1 SGDLS and CDR2 YYNGEE. The CDR3 loop reads CASSPGGEETQYF. CDR3 DNA sequence: TGTGCCAGCAGTCCTGGGGGGGAAGAGACCCAGTACTTC.

The chain recombines TRBV6-1 with TRBJ1-1; D not resolved. This CDR3 has 13 amino acids. Germline V gives CDR1 MNHNS, CDR2 SASEGT. V shed 7 bases and J shed 6 bases, with 15 bases lying between them. The CDR3 DNA reads as TGTGCCAGCAAATTGACACCTAACGCTGAAGCTTTCTTT. It translates to CASKLTPNAEAFF.

The CDR3 reads CASSLRAYEQYF. In DNA form, the CDR3 reads TGTGCCAGCAGTTTGCGGGCCTACGAGCAGTACTTC. The V gene is TRBV28, the J gene TRBJ2-7; D is possibly TRBD2 (5 bases). The V gene's germline CDR1 is MDHEN and CDR2 SYDVKM. V shed 3 bases and J shed 2 bases, with 5 bases lying between them. The CDR3 has 12 amino acids.

J is TRBJ1-1 and V is TRBV11-1, with a possible D match to TRBD1 (6 bases). The CDR3 extends over 14 amino acids. Looked up from germline, CDR1 is SGHAT and CDR2 is FQDESV (reference sequence). With 7 bases removed from V and 3 bases from J, the gap between germline ends came to 15 bases. CDR3 amino acids: CASTMGAWDTEAFF. CDR3 DNA sequence: TGTGCCAGCACGATGGGGGCCTGGGACACTGAAGCTTTCTTT.

The count of this clone is one. The genes are TRBV19 and TRBJ1-1, with a possible D match to TRBD1 (6 bases). The germline CDR1 and CDR2 sequences are LNHDA and SQIVND (reference sequence). This CDR3 has 13 residues. V was trimmed by 3 bases and J by 8 bases, leaving 13 bases between them. For the CDR3, the DNA is TGTGCCAGTAGTATGGGGGGGCGGACGGAAGCTTTCTTT. Translation: CASSMGGRTEAFF.

This clone was found a few times. This rearrangement joins TRBV30 to TRBJ2-3; a possible D gene is TRBD2 (7 bases). Germline values: CDR1 GTSNPN, CDR2 SVGIG (reference sequence). This CDR3 is built from 13 residues. V shed 7 bases and J shed 3 bases, with 14 bases lying between them. The CDR3: CASRTRGTDTQYF. The CDR3, as DNA: TGTGCCTCCAGGACTAGGGGGACAGATACGCAGTATTTT.

CDR3 DNA: TGTGCCACCACGTCAGGGGTAGGCAATCAGCCCCAGCATTTT. This sequence encodes CATTSGVGNQPQHF. The rearrangement links TRBV28 to TRBJ1-5, with D possibly matching TRBD1 (6 bases). Trimming removed 10 bases at V and 2 bases at J, with 15 bases between. Germline CDR1 and CDR2: MDHEN and SYDVKM. The CDR3 sequence is 14 residues long.

The chain couples TRBV30 to TRBJ2-7; 7 nucleotides match TRBD2. This CDR3 has 11 residues. Germline V CDR1 and CDR2: GTSNPN, SVGIG (reference sequence). V gave up 4 bases and J gave up 4 bases; unmatched junction bases: 1. The CDR3 DNA reads TGTGCCTGGATGGGACTATACGAGCAGTACTTC. Translation gives CAWMGLYEQYF. Supplemented by reference TRBV30 and TRBJ2-7, the full variable domain reads SQTIHQWPATLVQPVGSPLSLECTVEGTSNPNLYWYRQAAGRGLQLLFYSVGIGQISSEVPQNLSASRPQDRQFILSSKKLLLSDSGFYLCAWMGLYEQYFGPGTRLTVT.

This chain joins TRBV27 and TRBJ1-1; D perhaps matches TRBD1 (6 bases). The CDR3 covers 17 residues. V shed 6 bases and J shed 4 bases, with 24 bases lying between them. CDR1 and CDR2 (germline): MNHEY, SMNVEV (reference sequence). CDR3: CASSDDRSSFGSTEAFF. The DNA of the CDR3 is TGTGCCAGCAGCGACGACAGGTCGTCCTTCGGGTCCACTGAAGCTTTCTTT.

This chain joins TRBV9 and TRBJ1-3, with 10 bases fitting TRBD1. Germline V lookup: CDR1 SGDLS, CDR2 YYNGEE. The CDR3 covers 17 residues. Trimming at V came to 4 bases and at J to 4 bases, leaving 11 bases not matched to a gene. CDR3 sequence (DNA): TGTGCCAGCAGCCCGACGGGGACAGGGGCTCTCGGAAACACCATATATTTT. It is translated as CASSPTGTGALGNTIYF.

This chain uses TRBV4-3 with TRBJ1-1, with 8 bases matching TRBD1. V was pared by 0 bases and J by 6 bases, with 9 bases of the junction left unmatched. The CDR3 contains 16 residues. Germline CDR1 reads LGHNA; CDR2 reads YSLEER. CDR3 in amino acids: CASSQDLEQGVSEAFF. DNA of the CDR3: TGCGCCAGCAGCCAAGATTTGGAACAGGGGGTTTCTGAAGCTTTCTTT.

The chain couples TRBV5-8 to TRBJ2-3; 9 nucleotides line up with TRBD1. The CDR3 sequence is 15 residues long. Germline values: CDR1 SGHTS, CDR2 YDEGEE. The junction had 3 bases not matched to a gene; V was cut back by 4 bases and J by 0 bases. CDR3 sequence (DNA): TGTGCCAGCAGCCGGGACAGGGACAGCACAGATACGCAGTATTTT. Protein sequence: CASSRDRDSTDTQYF.

The gene calls are TRBV28 and TRBJ2-1; 11 bases fit TRBD2. CDR3 length equals 15 residues. Germline CDR1 reads MDHEN; CDR2 reads SYDVKM. V shed 7 bases, J shed 3 bases, and the junction held 5 bases outside the gene matches. CDR3 in DNA: TGTGCCAGCAACACCCTAGCGGGGGGCTACAATGAGCAGTTCTTC. Translating it yields CASNTLAGGYNEQFF.

This clone was detected a few times. This chain uses TRBV19 with TRBJ2-1; 7 bases fit TRBD1. J lost 6 bases, V lost 7 bases, and 15 bases had no gene match. This CDR3 has 16 residues. CDR1 is LNHDA and CDR2 is SQIVND in the germline V gene (reference sequence). The CDR3: CASTPRGQGRSNEQFF. Written as DNA, the CDR3 is TGTGCCAGTACCCCAAGGGGGCAGGGCCGTTCCAATGAGCAGTTCTTC. The full variable domain, in which reference TRBV19 and TRBJ2-1 provide the parts outside the CDR3, is DGGITQSPKYLFRKEGQNVTLSCEQNLNHDAMYWYRQDPGQGLRLIYYSQIVNDFQKGDIAEGYSVSREKKESFPLTVTSAQKNPTAFYLCASTPRGQGRSNEQFFGPGTRLTVL.

The rearrangement joins TRBV11-3 to TRBJ2-2, with D possibly matching TRBD2 (6 bases). With 5 bases removed from V and 7 bases from J, the gap between germline ends came to 11 bases. Germline CDR1 reads SGHNT; CDR2 reads YENEEA. The CDR3 consists of 13 residues. The CDR3 spells CASSRDSIGELFF. CDR3 bases: TGTGCCAGCAGCCGGGACTCTATCGGGGAGCTGTTTTTT.